Included here is one T cell receptor beta chain sequence, with context. Its antigen is not identified. The data are from a study of CD8+ T cells in alopecia areata. Study-wide findings and caveats: Between patients, shared TCR sequences were less clear than in mice. This was possibly due in part to HLA diversity in the patient population. Scalp samples also yield sequences from resident alphabeta T cells of normal skin.

Extracted RNA was reverse transcribed into cDNA, the sequencing template. Sequenced by immunoSEQ multiplex PCR; TCRdb stores in-frame clones only, minus some. Counted here are under 300,000 clones, roughly two thirds occurring once; the ten biggest clones make up more than 0.95%. Both peripheral blood and punch biopsies of lesional scalp skin were obtained from patients who had alopecia areata. PBMCs, the starting material, were the source of sorted CD4+ and CD8+ T cells. From germline, CDR1 is SGHNT and CDR2 YYREEE (reference sequence). This CDR3 region has 13 residues. V was pared by 3 bases and J by 7 bases, with 14 bases between.

The chain recombines TRBV5-4 with TRBJ2-7; possibly TRBD2 for D (6 bases). The specimen was CD4+ T cells sorted from blood, collected at week 0. The origin of this receptor is a human donor with alopecia areata. The DNA of the CDR3 is TGTGCCAGCAGCTCCCGGGGCCGGGGGGAGCAGTACTTC. Translated, it gives CASSSRGRGEQYF. The full variable domain, completed using reference TRBV5-4 and TRBJ2-7, is ETGVTQSPTHLIKTRGQQVTLRCSSQSGHNTVSWYQQALGQGPQFIFQYYREEENGRGNFPPRFSGLQFPNYSSELNVNALELDDSALYLCASSSRGRGEQYFGPGTRLTVT.